These 20 T cell receptor beta chains originate from one sample sequenced in a study of blood T cell repertoires in COVID-19. TCRdb keeps only in-frame clones here, not all; method: immunoSEQ multiplex PCR. The table includes hundreds of thousands of clones, about nine tenths detected once. The sample consisted of peripheral blood. These receptors all come from a woman aged 45-59 years with COVID-19, enrolled during active disease.

The chain uses TRBV19 and TRBJ2-5; the match to TRBD1 covers 7 bases. Germline V gene lookup returns CDR1 LNHDA and CDR2 SQIVND (reference sequence). This CDR3 is 17 amino acids long. Trimming at V came to 4 bases and at J to 5 bases, leaving 16 bases not matched to a gene. The CDR3, as DNA: TGTGCCAGTAGTAGGGGACAGCCCCAGGTCCCGAAGGAGACCCAGTACTTC. Its protein is CASSRGQPQVPKETQYF.

J is TRBJ2-2 and V is TRBV29-1; D unresolved. Trimming cost V 4 bases and J 0 bases, with 9 bases left between them. Germline assignment: CDR1 SQVTM and CDR2 ANQGSEA. CDR3 size: 14 residues. The CDR3 nucleotides read TGCAGCGTTGTGGTCAACTCGAACACCGGGGAGCTGTTTTTT. Amino acid sequence: CSVVVNSNTGELFF.

The rearrangement joins TRBV19 to TRBJ2-1, with 7 bases aligning to TRBD2. V gave up 0 bases and J gave up 6 bases; unmatched junction bases: 8. The CDR3 loop spans 16 amino acids. The germline gives CDR1 LNHDA, CDR2 SQIVND (reference sequence). The CDR3 loop is CASSIDRLAERNEQFF. As DNA, the CDR3 is TGTGCCAGTAGTATAGATAGGCTAGCGGAACGCAATGAGCAGTTCTTC.

This clone was seen a few times. V and J are TRBV7-2 and TRBJ1-3, with TRBD1 matching 7 bases. V lost 5 bases, J lost 7 bases, and 8 bases stayed unmatched. The germline gives CDR1 SGHTA, CDR2 FQGNSA. The CDR3 sequence is 14 residues long. Here the CDR3 DNA reads TGTGCCAGCAGCCTAACAGGGGAGTTCAACACCATATATTTT. Its translation is CASSLTGEFNTIYF. Combining the CDR3 with reference TRBV7-2 and TRBJ1-3 gives the whole variable domain GAGVSQSPSNKVTEKGKDVELRCDPISGHTALYWYRQSLGQGLEFLIYFQGNSAPDKSGLPSDRFSAERTGGSVSTLTIQRTQQEDSAVYLCASSLTGEFNTIYFGEGSWLTVV.

This clone showed up just once. The chain has TRBV25-1 and TRBJ1-1, with a possible D match to TRBD1 (6 bases). Trimming cost V 6 bases and J 5 bases, with 7 bases left between them. This CDR3 comprises 11 residues. Germline-derived CDR1 and CDR2 are MGHDK and SYGVNS. CDR3: CASRGQTEAFF. The CDR3 bases are TGTGCCAGCAGAGGACAGACTGAAGCTTTCTTT.

The J gene is TRBJ2-7, the V gene TRBV6-6; 9 nucleotides line up with TRBD1. V lost 5 bases and J lost 3; bases outside the gene matches: 11. Germline values: CDR1 MNHNY, CDR2 SVGAGI (reference sequence). The CDR3 sequence is 16 residues long. The CDR3 DNA is TGTGCCAGCAGTATAGGGACAGGGCCCTTGATCTACGAGCAGTACTTC. Amino acid sequence: CASSIGTGPLIYEQYF.

In this sample, this clone turned up once. The J gene is TRBJ1-5, the V gene TRBV4-1, with D possibly matching TRBD1 (6 bases). CDR3 length: 18 amino acids. The germline gives CDR1 MGHRA, CDR2 YSYEKL. V lost 0 bases and J lost 1, with 16 bases in between. The CDR3 sequence: CASSQDLAGALSNQPQHF. CDR3 bases: TGCGCCAGCAGCCAAGATCTGGCAGGGGCCCTAAGCAATCAGCCCCAGCATTTT.

This chain uses TRBV21-1 with TRBJ2-1; the table's TRBD1 call for D was not verified on the DNA. TRBV21-1 is marked as a pseudogene. This CDR3 is 16 amino acids long. This chain's CDR3 is CASTRDRVYGMNEQFF. The CDR3, as DNA: TGTGCCAGCACCCGGGACAGGGTCTATGGTATGAATGAGCAGTTCTTC.

This rearrangement joins TRBV28 to TRBJ2-5; D ambiguous. Germline V gene sequence: CDR1 MDHEN, CDR2 SYDVKM. The CDR3 length is 12 residues. V dropped 5 bases and J dropped 5 bases, with 9 bases sitting between them. Written as DNA, the CDR3 is TGTGCCAGCAGTCTACTGCGGGAGACCCAGTACTTC. This encodes CASSLLRETQYF.

A single count supports this clone. The same CDR3 can be traced to other DNA sequences in this sample. V gene TRBV19 combines with J gene TRBJ2-7; TRBD1 matches 8 bases. Germline V lookup: CDR1 LNHDA, CDR2 SQIVND (reference sequence). The V and J ends lost 3 bases and 1 base, in that order; junction bases with no gene match: 2. This CDR3 contains 14 residues. The CDR3 DNA sequence: TGTGCCAGTAGTATCGACAGGGGATCCTACGAGCAGTACTTC. Amino acids: CASSIDRGSYEQYF.

The gene calls are TRBV4-2 and TRBJ2-7; 11 nucleotides line up with TRBD2. This CDR3 is built from 17 residues. The J segment lost 0 bases and the V segment lost 4 bases, leaving 8 bases of the junction unmatched. Per germline, CDR1 LGHNA and CDR2 YNFKEQ. CDR3 in amino acids: CASSPLGTSGNSYEQYF. The CDR3 nucleotides read TGTGCCAGCAGCCCCCTGGGGACTAGCGGCAACTCCTACGAGCAGTACTTC.

V is TRBV9 and J is TRBJ2-5; 9 nucleotides line up with TRBD2. The germline CDR1 and CDR2 sequences are SGDLS and YYNGEE. V gave up 4 bases and J gave up 4 bases; unmatched junction bases: 17. The CDR3 extends over 18 amino acids. In DNA, the CDR3 is TGTGCCAGCAGCCCCTACTCTTATGCGGGGGGGGCCCGAGAGACCCAGTACTTC. Its protein is CASSPYSYAGGARETQYF.

V usage is TRBV30 and J usage is TRBJ1-1, with D possibly being TRBD1 (6 bases). Germline V CDR1 and CDR2: GTSNPN, SVGIG (reference sequence). The V end lost 6 bases, the J end lost 4 bases, and 21 bases lay between the germline ends. CDR3 length: 15 amino acids. CDR3 loop: CACSDSLAGSTEAFF. The CDR3 nucleotides are TGTGCCTGCTCGGACAGCCTAGCGGGGAGCACTGAAGCTTTCTTT.

This chain links TRBV27 with TRBJ1-2; 10 nucleotides line up with TRBD1. Trimming took 6 bases from V and 2 from J; bases not matched to a gene: 3. Germline lookup yields CDR1 MNHEY and CDR2 SMNVEV (reference sequence). The CDR3 totals 14 residues. CDR3 loop: CASRRQGANYGYTF. The CDR3 DNA reads TGTGCCAGCAGACGACAGGGGGCAAACTATGGCTACACCTTC.

The rearrangement joins TRBV2 to TRBJ1-4; D is possibly TRBD1 (5 bases). CDR3 length: 14 residues. Germline assignment: CDR1 SNHLY and CDR2 FYNNEI. V lost 2 bases and J 6 bases, leaving 10 bases between the germline ends. The CDR3 spells CASSELWGHEKLFF. CDR3 DNA: TGTGCCAGCAGTGAATTGTGGGGCCATGAAAAACTGTTTTTT.

The rearrangement uses TRBV5-5 and TRBJ2-7; 10 positions agree with TRBD2. The CDR3 contains 15 residues. Germline V CDR1 and CDR2: SGHKS, YYEKEE (reference sequence). Germline trimming cut 4 bases from V and 4 bases from J; bases unmatched to any gene: 8. In nucleotides, the CDR3 is TGTGCCAGCAGCGTCTCGGGACTAGCGTCGTACGAGCAGTACTTC. Amino acids: CASSVSGLASYEQYF. Full variable domain (rest looked up from reference TRBV5-5 and TRBJ2-7): DAGVTQSPTHLIKTRGQQVTLRCSPISGHKSVSWYQQVLGQGPQFIFQYYEKEERGRGNFPDRFSARQFPNYSSELNVNALLLGDSALYLCASSVSGLASYEQYFGPGTRLTVT.

This chain links TRBV27 with TRBJ2-2; a weak D match, TRBD2 (6 bases). The germline gives CDR1 MNHEY, CDR2 SMNVEV (reference sequence). The CDR3 loop spans 13 amino acids. V dropped 7 bases and J dropped 6 bases, with 12 bases sitting between them. CDR3 coding DNA: TGTGCCAGCACCTTTGGGGGGTCCGGGGAGCTGTTTTTT. It translates to CASTFGGSGELFF.

This clone was counted once. CDR3 bases: TGTGCCAGCTCACCACCACAGGGGGACTGGGTTGGCTACACCTTC. The encoded protein is CASSPPQGDWVGYTF. This sequence joins TRBV18 and TRBJ1-2, with 8 bases lining up with TRBD1. The CDR3 runs 15 residues. V gave up 0 bases and J gave up 7 bases; unmatched junction bases: 7. Germline loops: CDR1 KGHSH, CDR2 LQKENI.

The V gene is TRBV28, the J gene TRBJ2-4; D is uncertain. The CDR3 contains 15 residues. CDR1 and CDR2 from the germline V gene are MDHEN and SYDVKM. Between the trimmed V and J ends, which lost 4 bases and 0 bases, there was a span of 10 bases. In nucleotides, the CDR3 is TGTGCCAGCAGTTCAACTGGGCTAGCCAAAAACATTCAGTACTTC. Encoded protein: CASSSTGLAKNIQYF.

The rearrangement links TRBV5-5 to TRBJ1-2, with TRBD1 matching over 9 bases. Germline V gene sequence: CDR1 SGHKS, CDR2 YYEKEE (reference sequence). The V gene end was trimmed by 3 bases and the J gene end by 0 bases; junction bases not matched to a gene: 6. The CDR3 runs 16 residues. CDR3 region: CASSSYGDRANYGYTF. CDR3 DNA sequence: TGTGCCAGCAGCTCATACGGGGACAGGGCTAACTATGGCTACACCTTC.